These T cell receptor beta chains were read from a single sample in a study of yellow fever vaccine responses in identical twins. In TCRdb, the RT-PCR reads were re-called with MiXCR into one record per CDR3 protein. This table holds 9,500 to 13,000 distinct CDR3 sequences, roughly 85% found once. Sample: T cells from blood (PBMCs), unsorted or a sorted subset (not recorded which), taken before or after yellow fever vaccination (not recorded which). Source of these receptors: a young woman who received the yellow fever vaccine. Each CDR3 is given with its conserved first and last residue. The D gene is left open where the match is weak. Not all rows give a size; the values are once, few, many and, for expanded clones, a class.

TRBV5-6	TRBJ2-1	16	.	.	TGTGCCAGCAGTTCACCGGGACTCCCGAAAAACAATGAGCAGTTCTTC	CASSSPGLPKNNEQFF
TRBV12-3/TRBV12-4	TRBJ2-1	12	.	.	TGTGCCAGCAGTTTACGGGCATATGAGCAGTTCTTC	CASSLRAYEQFF
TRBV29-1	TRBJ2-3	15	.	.	TGCAGCGTCCCCGTCTCAGGTTCCTTCACAGATACGCAGTATTTT	CSVPVSGSFTDTQYF
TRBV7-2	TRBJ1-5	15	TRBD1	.	TGTGCCAGCAGCGTCCGGACAGGGTTAAATCAGCCCCAGCATTTT	CASSVRTGLNQPQHF
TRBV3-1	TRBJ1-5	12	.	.	TGTGCCAGCAGCCTCCCTAATCAGCCCCAGCATTTT	CASSLPNQPQHF
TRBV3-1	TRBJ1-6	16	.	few	TGTGCCAGCAGACATTCAGGGCTTTCCTATAATTCACCCCTCCACTTT	CASRHSGLSYNSPLHF
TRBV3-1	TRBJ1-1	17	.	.	TGTGCCAGCAGCCAAGCTAAGCAGAACAGGGTGAACACTGAAGCTTTCTTT	CASSQAKQNRVNTEAFF
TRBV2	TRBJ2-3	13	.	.	TGTGCCAGCAGTGGACAGACAACAGATACGCAGTATTTT	CASSGQTTDTQYF
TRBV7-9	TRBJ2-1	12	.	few	TGTGCCAGCAGCTTGAGAAGTAATGAGCAGTTCTTC	CASSLRSNEQFF
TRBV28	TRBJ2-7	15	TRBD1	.	TGTGCCAGCAGTCTCGGGACAGCGATCTCCTACGAGCAGTACTTC	CASSLGTAISYEQYF